This T cell receptor beta chain was retrieved from a study of regulatory T cells in long-lasting Graves disease. Study-wide findings and caveats: When disease was persistent, TRBV28, TRBJ1-2 and TRBJ2-5 were the favored segments.

Germline V gene sequence: CDR1 SGHTA, CDR2 FQGNSA. CDR3 length equals 16 residues. The germline V and J ends were trimmed by 1 base and 3 bases, with 15 bases remaining between them. This clonotype appeared a few times. Its antigen is undetermined. Both iRepertoire HTBI primers and Arm-PCR of CDR3 regions were used to build the TCR beta libraries. One entry per CDR3 protein, called by TCRdb with MiXCR from the multiplex PCR reads. The sample records about 380,000 distinct CDR3 sequences, less than 20% being singletons. Specified time point: newly diagnosed GD, antithyroid drugs for less than 3 months. The TCR library was prepared using RNA isolated from PBMCs.

The source material was peripheral blood mononuclear cells (PBMCs), sampled at new diagnosis, from a patient treated with antithyroid drugs. The receptor was isolated from a female donor with Graves disease. The rearrangement links TRBV7-2 to TRBJ1-2; D is ambiguous. CDR3 amino acids: CASSLVRTAIYYGYTF. In DNA form, the CDR3 reads TGTGCCAGCAGCTTAGTTCGTACAGCAATCTACTATGGCTACACCTTC. The full variable domain, completed using reference TRBV7-2 and TRBJ1-2, is GAGVSQSPSNKVTEKGKDVELRCDPISGHTALYWYRQSLGQGLEFLIYFQGNSAPDKSGLPSDRFSAERTGGSVSTLTIQRTQQEDSAVYLCASSLVRTAIYYGYTFGSGTRLTVV.